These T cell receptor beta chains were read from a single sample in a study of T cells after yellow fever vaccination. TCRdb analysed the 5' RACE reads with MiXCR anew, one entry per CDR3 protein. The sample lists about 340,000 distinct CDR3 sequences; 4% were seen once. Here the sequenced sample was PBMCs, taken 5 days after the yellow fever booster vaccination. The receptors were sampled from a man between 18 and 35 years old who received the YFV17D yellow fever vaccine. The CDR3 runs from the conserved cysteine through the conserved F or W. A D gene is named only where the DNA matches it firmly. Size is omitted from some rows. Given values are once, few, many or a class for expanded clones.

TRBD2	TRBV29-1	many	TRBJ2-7	CSVQRGSEQYF	TGCAGCGTCCAGCGGGGGAGCGAGCAGTACTTC
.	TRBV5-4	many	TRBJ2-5	CASSLSDVEETQYF	TGTGCCAGCAGCTTATCCGACGTTGAGGAGACCCAGTACTTC
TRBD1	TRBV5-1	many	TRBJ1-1	CASRSGQGAGTEAFF	TGCGCCAGCAGATCCGGACAGGGGGCCGGAACTGAAGCTTTCTTT
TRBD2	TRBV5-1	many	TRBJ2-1	CASSRRTSFDNEQFF	TGCGCCAGCAGCAGGCGGACTAGCTTCGACAATGAGCAGTTCTTC
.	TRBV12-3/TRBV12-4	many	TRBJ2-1	CASSSGTYYNEQFF	TGTGCCAGCAGTTCGGGGACTTACTACAATGAGCAGTTCTTC
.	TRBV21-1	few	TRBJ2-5	CASSFSGEEETQYF	TGTGCCAGCAGCTTCTCGGGGGAAGAAGAGACCCAGTACTTC
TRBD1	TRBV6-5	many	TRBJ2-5	CASSYSGQGPQVGETQYF	TGTGCCAGCAGTTACTCGGGACAGGGCCCCCAGGTTGGAGAGACCCAGTACTTC
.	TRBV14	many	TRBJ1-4	CASSRGSATNEKLFF	TGTGCCAGCAGCCGAGGTTCTGCAACTAATGAAAAACTGTTTTTT
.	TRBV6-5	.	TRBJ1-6	CASSPNGYNSPLHF	TGTGCCAGCAGTCCGAATGGGTATAATTCACCCCTCCACTTT
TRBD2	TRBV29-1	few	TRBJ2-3	CSVPTSGYTDTQYF	TGCAGCGTCCCGACTAGCGGATACACAGATACGCAGTATTTT
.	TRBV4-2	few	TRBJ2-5	CASSQEAPHQETQYF	TGTGCCAGCAGCCAAGAGGCCCCTCACCAAGAGACCCAGTACTTC
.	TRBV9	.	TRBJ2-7	CASSVEQGGIDEQYF	TGTGCCAGCAGCGTAGAACAGGGAGGTATCGACGAGCAGTACTTC
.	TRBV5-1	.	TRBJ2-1	CASSPLPGPGDNEQFF	TGCGCCAGCAGCCCTCTCCCGGGACCAGGGGACAATGAGCAGTTCTTC
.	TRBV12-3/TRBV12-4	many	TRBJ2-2	CASTQGSGELFF	TGTGCCAGCACCCAGGGGTCCGGGGAGCTGTTTTTT
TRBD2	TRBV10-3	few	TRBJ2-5	CAISIRGLAGGPETQYF	TGTGCCATCTCCATCCGCGGACTAGCGGGGGGGCCGGAGACCCAGTACTTC
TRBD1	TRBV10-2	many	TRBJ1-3	CASTDRAGNTIYF	TGCGCCAGCACTGACAGGGCTGGAAACACCATATATTTT
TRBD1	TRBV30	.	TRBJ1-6	CAWSVTGGSTLHF	TGTGCCTGGAGTGTAACAGGGGGATCAACCCTCCACTTT
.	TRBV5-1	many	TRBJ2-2	CASSSDGDTGELFF	TGCGCCAGCAGCTCGGACGGAGACACCGGGGAGCTGTTTTTT
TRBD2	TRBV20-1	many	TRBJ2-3	CSAPRASGGDTQYF	TGCAGTGCCCCCCGGGCTAGCGGGGGAGATACGCAGTATTTT
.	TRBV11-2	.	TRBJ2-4	CASSSRLAKNIQYF	TGTGCCAGCAGCTCCCGACTAGCCAAAAACATTCAGTACTTC
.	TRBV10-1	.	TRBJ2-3	CASSESGTASTDTQYF	TGCGCCAGCAGTGAGTCAGGGACGGCTAGCACAGATACGCAGTATTTT
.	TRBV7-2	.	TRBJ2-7	CASRLSGEQYF	TGTGCCAGCAGGCTCTCGGGCGAGCAGTACTTC
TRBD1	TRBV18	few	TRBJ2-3	CASGTSGQRSDTQYF	TGTGCCAGCGGAACCTCGGGACAGCGCTCAGATACGCAGTATTTT
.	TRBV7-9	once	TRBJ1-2	CASSRGAGDYGYTF	TGTGCCAGCAGCCGTGGTGCGGGGGACTATGGCTACACCTTC
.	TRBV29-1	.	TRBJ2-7	CSVGGVDYEQYF	TGCAGCGTGGGGGGCGTGGACTACGAGCAGTACTTC
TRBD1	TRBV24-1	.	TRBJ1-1	CATSDLPNRDRGPNAEAFF	TGTGCCACCAGTGATTTGCCGAACCGGGACAGGGGTCCGAACGCTGAAGCTTTCTTT
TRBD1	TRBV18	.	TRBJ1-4	CASSPRGLANEKLFF	TGTGCCAGCTCGCCCAGGGGGCTGGCTAATGAAAAACTGTTTTTT
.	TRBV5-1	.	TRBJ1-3	CASSLGYRASGNTIYF	TGCGCCAGCAGCTTGGGGTACAGAGCCTCTGGAAACACCATATATTTT
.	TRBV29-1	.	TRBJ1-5	CSAGVPNQPQHF	TGCAGCGCCGGAGTCCCAAATCAGCCCCAGCATTTT
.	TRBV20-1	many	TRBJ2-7	CSASQSDREQYF	TGCAGTGCTAGTCAGTCTGATAGGGAGCAGTACTTC
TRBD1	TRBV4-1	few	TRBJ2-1	CASSQRKPGQGYFYEQFF	TGCGCCAGCAGCCAACGAAAACCGGGACAGGGATATTTCTATGAGCAGTTCTTC
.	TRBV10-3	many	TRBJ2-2	CAIRTANTGELFF	TGTGCCATCAGGACTGCGAACACCGGGGAGCTGTTTTTT
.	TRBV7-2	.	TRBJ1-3	CASSSEGVGNTIYF	TGTGCCAGCAGCTCCGAGGGGGTCGGAAACACCATATATTTT
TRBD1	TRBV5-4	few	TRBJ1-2	CASSGGDRVNYGYTF	TGTGCCAGCAGCGGAGGGGACAGAGTTAACTATGGCTACACCTTC
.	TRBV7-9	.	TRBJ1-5	CASSFTGAPQHF	TGTGCCAGCAGCTTTACAGGAGCGCCCCAGCATTTT
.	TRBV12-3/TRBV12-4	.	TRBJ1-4	CASSQGRRDEKLFF	TGTGCCAGCAGCCAGGGGAGGAGGGATGAAAAACTGTTTTTT
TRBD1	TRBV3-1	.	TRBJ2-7	CASSQTRTGVYEQYF	TGTGCCAGCAGCCAAACTCGGACAGGGGTCTACGAGCAGTACTTC